This T cell receptor (beta chain) was profiled in a study of blood T cell repertoires in COVID-19. About the research overall: Acute-phase and convalescent COVID-19 samples originated in the United States, Italy and Spain.

Per the germline V gene, CDR1 is ENHRY and CDR2 is SYGVKD. The CDR3 contains 15 residues. J was trimmed by 0 bases and V by 10 bases; bases with no gene match: 9. Per the study methods: Counts of nucleated cells, estimated from reference gene primer amplification, were obtained. Profiling relied on immunoSEQ multiplex PCR, and the TCRdb table lists in-frame clones only, not all of them. V, J and clone size are those of that table, while D and trimming were read from the DNA. This table has 240,000 or so clones, 86% appearing once. The genes are TRBV10-3 and TRBJ1-5; 7 bases agree with TRBD1. This sequence originates from a man older than 75 with acute or convalescent COVID-19. The sample taken for sequencing was peripheral blood. The CDR3 is CATRIDRASNQPQHF. The DNA of the CDR3 is TGTGCCACCAGGATAGACAGGGCTAGCAATCAGCCCCAGCATTTT.